These 21 T cell receptor beta chains were all obtained from the same sample, sequenced in a study of cytomegalovirus exposure and HLA in healthy donors. The PCR ran on 60 Vbeta and 13 Jbeta primers. TCRdb keeps only in-frame clones here, not all; method: immunoSEQ multiplex PCR. The sample includes 140,000 to 150,000 clones, 75% of them seen just once. Sequenced: PBMCs. The receptors were sampled from a man between 25 and 39 years old in good health and CMV-seronegative.

V gene TRBV27 combines with J gene TRBJ2-3; the D gene is possibly TRBD1 (5 bases). CDR1 and CDR2 from the germline V gene are MNHEY and SMNVEV (reference sequence). Trimming removed 6 bases from V and 0 bases from J, with 10 bases in between. The CDR3 runs to 14 residues. Here the CDR3 DNA reads TGTGCCAGCAGCTTGACAGTTAGCACAGATACGCAGTATTTT. Translation: CASSLTVSTDTQYF.

The chain links TRBV27 to TRBJ1-1; tentative D call: TRBD1 (5 bases). Per germline, CDR1 MNHEY and CDR2 SMNVEV (reference sequence). CDR3 length: 14 residues. The ends were cut back, 3 bases at V and 0 bases at J, with 8 bases in the middle. Here the CDR3 DNA reads TGTGCCAGCAGTTTGCCAGGGCTGAACACTGAAGCTTTCTTT. Protein sequence: CASSLPGLNTEAFF.

This rearrangement joins TRBV5-1 to TRBJ1-3; tentatively, D is TRBD1 (5 bases). Germline-derived CDR1 and CDR2 are SGHRS and YFSETQ. The length of the CDR3 is 15 residues. The V end was cut by 2 bases, the J end by 4 bases, with 13 bases between. The CDR3 bases are TGCGCCAGCAGCTTCAATGCAGGGTCAGGAAACACCATATATTTT. It yields the protein CASSFNAGSGNTIYF.

This clone was seen more than once but under ten times. The chain couples TRBV11-2 to TRBJ2-7; D gene unclear. Germline V gene sequence: CDR1 SGHAT, CDR2 FQNNGV. The length of the CDR3 is 11 residues. V was trimmed by 6 bases and J by 2 bases, leaving 5 bases between them. The CDR3 spells CASSRAYEQYF. In nucleotides, the CDR3 is TGTGCCAGCAGTCGGGCCTACGAGCAGTACTTC.

The CDR3 loop is CASSYKQVESYEQYF. The DNA for the CDR3 is TGCGCCAGCAGCTACAAACAGGTTGAATCCTACGAGCAGTACTTC. This chain links TRBV4-1 with TRBJ2-7, with a tentative D call TRBD1 (5 bases). Trimming removed 5 bases from V and 1 base from J, with 15 bases in between. This CDR3 region has 15 residues. Germline lookup yields CDR1 MGHRA and CDR2 YSYEKL.

This chain links TRBV29-1 with TRBJ1-2, with a tentative D call TRBD1 (5 bases). The CDR3 consists of 14 residues. V lost 5 bases and J lost 3, with 16 bases in between. Germline lookup yields CDR1 SQVTM and CDR2 ANQGSEA. The CDR3 bases are TGCAGCGTTCCCCGGGAGGGAGGGGACTATGGCTACACCTTC. This encodes CSVPREGGDYGYTF.

This rearrangement joins TRBV2 to TRBJ2-3; the match to TRBD1 covers 7 bases. With V trimmed by 7 bases and J by 1 base, 5 bases remained unmatched. Germline loops: CDR1 SNHLY, CDR2 FYNNEI. The CDR3 contains 14 residues. CDR3 in DNA: TGTGCCAGCATAAAAGACAGGGGCACAGATACGCAGTATTTT. Its protein product is CASIKDRGTDTQYF. The complete variable domain, with remaining parts taken from reference TRBV2 and TRBJ2-3, reads EPEVTQTPSHQVTQMGQEVILRCVPISNHLYFYWYRQILGQKVEFLVSFYNNEISEKSEIFDDQFSVERPDGSNFTLKIRSTKLEDSAMYFCASIKDRGTDTQYFGPGTRLTVL.

This clone was observed a few times. The chain carries TRBV5-1 and TRBJ1-6, with 7 bases lining up with TRBD1. The CDR3 has 16 amino acids. Losses at the gene ends were 2 bases for V and 7 bases for J; bases not matched to a gene: 9. Germline V gives CDR1 SGHRS, CDR2 YFSETQ. This CDR3 reads CASSFSGTEENSPLHF. CDR3 sequence (DNA): TGCGCCAGCAGCTTCTCCGGGACAGAAGAAAATTCACCCCTCCACTTT.

The chain joins TRBV5-8 to TRBJ2-3, with TRBD2 identical over 11 bases. V dropped 4 bases and J dropped 0; count of bases not matched to a gene: 4. The germline V gene encodes CDR1 SGHTS and CDR2 YDEGEE. The CDR3 is made up of 16 amino acids. CDR3 in amino acids: CASSPGLAASTDTQYF. The DNA for the CDR3 is TGTGCCAGCAGCCCGGGACTAGCGGCTAGCACAGATACGCAGTATTTT.

As to this clone: One junction end disagrees with the germline gene, perhaps due to a read error. The rearrangement uses TRBV11-3 and TRBJ2-1; 7 nucleotides match TRBD2. This CDR3 contains 14 residues. Germline CDR1 is SGHNT and CDR2 is YENEEA. CDR3 protein: CASSPGGSDNEQFF. The CDR3 nucleotides read TGTGCCAGCAGCCCGGGAGGCTCCGACAATGAGCAGTTCTTC.

The rearrangement joins TRBV5-1 to TRBJ2-7, with 8 bases that match TRBD1. The CDR3 runs 14 residues. Germline CDR1 is SGHRS and CDR2 is YFSETQ. Unmatched junction bases numbered 9, after V lost 4 bases and J lost 6 bases. CDR3 coding DNA: TGCGCCAGCAGCGGTGACAGGGGTCTTGGCGAGCAGTACTTC. The encoded protein is CASSGDRGLGEQYF.

This chain joins TRBV19 and TRBJ1-1; D is uncertain. This CDR3 has 13 residues. Germline V lookup: CDR1 LNHDA, CDR2 SQIVND (reference sequence). Trimming pared 3 bases from V and 0 bases from J, leaving 5 bases between. The CDR3 DNA sequence: TGTGCCAGTAGTATGACACTGAACACTGAAGCTTTCTTT. It yields the protein CASSMTLNTEAFF.

This clone has a handful of counts. The chain recombines TRBV18 with TRBJ2-3; D not certain. This CDR3 has 15 residues. Germline V CDR1 and CDR2: KGHSH, LQKENI. V lost 3 bases to trimming and J lost 0 bases, with 10 bases between them. The CDR3 sequence is CASSPTLSSTDTQYF. CDR3 coding DNA: TGTGCCAGCTCACCGACTCTTTCTAGCACAGATACGCAGTATTTT.

The genes are TRBV7-9 and TRBJ1-2, with TRBD1 matching 8 bases. Trimming removed 5 bases from V and 4 bases from J; junction bases left unmatched: 3. CDR3 length: 13 amino acids. CDR1 is SEHNR, CDR2 FQNEAQ, per germline (reference sequence). The CDR3 coding sequence is TGTGCCAGCAGCGCCGACAGGGGCTATGGCTACACCTTC. As protein: CASSADRGYGYTF.

Written as DNA, the CDR3 is TGTGCCAGTAGTATGTATAGCGGGCAAGAGACCCAGTACTTC. It codes for CASSMYSGQETQYF. The genes are TRBV19 and TRBJ2-5, with TRBD2 identical over 7 bases. The germline gives CDR1 LNHDA, CDR2 SQIVND (reference sequence). CDR3 length equals 14 residues. Trimming removed 3 bases from V and 2 bases from J; junction bases left unmatched: 3.

The V call is TRBV5-6, the J call TRBJ1-4, with D maybe TRBD1 (6 bases). Germline values: CDR1 SGHDT, CDR2 YYEEEE. The V gene lost 2 bases and the J gene lost 8 bases, with 16 bases spanning the gap. This CDR3 has 15 residues. CDR3 coding DNA: TGTGCCAGCAGCTTTTCTCAGGGGCTTTCGGAAAAACTGTTTTTT. The encoded protein is CASSFSQGLSEKLFF. The whole variable domain, remainder taken from reference TRBV5-6 and TRBJ1-4, is DAGVTQSPTHLIKTRGQQVTLRCSPKSGHDTVSWYQQALGQGPQFIFQYYEEEERQRGNFPDRFSGHQFPNYSSELNVNALLLGDSALYLCASSFSQGLSEKLFFGSGTQLSVL.

V usage is TRBV28 and J usage is TRBJ2-7; a weak D match, TRBD1 (5 bases). V was trimmed by 3 bases and J by 0 bases, leaving 9 bases between them. Germline-derived CDR1 and CDR2 are MDHEN and SYDVKM. CDR3 length: 14 amino acids. CDR3 in DNA: TGTGCCAGCAGTTTGTTCCAGGGCTCCTACGAGCAGTACTTC. This codes for CASSLFQGSYEQYF.

This sequence joins TRBV18 and TRBJ1-4; D possibly corresponds to TRBD1 (6 bases). There are 15 residues in the CDR3. Between the trimmed V and J ends, which lost 2 bases and 5 bases, there was a span of 12 bases. Looked up from germline, CDR1 is KGHSH and CDR2 is LQKENI. The CDR3 DNA reads TGTGCCAGCTCACCAAATACAGGGACGAATGAAAAACTGTTTTTT. It specifies CASSPNTGTNEKLFF.

Only a few counts were recorded for this clone. The chain employs TRBV4-1 and TRBJ1-5; D is unresolved. From germline, CDR1 is MGHRA and CDR2 YSYEKL. Between the trimmed V and J ends, which lost 5 bases and 5 bases, there was a span of 13 bases. The CDR3 is 14 amino acids. The CDR3, as DNA: TGCGCCAGCAGCTATAACATCGGAGATCAGCCCCAGCATTTT. Its translation is CASSYNIGDQPQHF.

The gene calls are TRBV6-1 and TRBJ1-4, with 8 bases that match TRBD1. Germline CDR1 and CDR2: MNHNS and SASEGT. J gave up 2 bases and V 8 bases, and 7 bases lay outside the gene matches. This CDR3 spans 15 amino acids. As DNA, the CDR3 is TGTGCCAGCCAAGTCAGGGGGCATACTAATGAAAAACTGTTTTTT. It yields the protein CASQVRGHTNEKLFF.

The CDR3 DNA is TGCGCCAGCAGCTCGCAGGGAGGGGGAACTGAAGCTTTCTTT. It encodes CASSSQGGGTEAFF. V and J are TRBV5-1 and TRBJ1-1; tentative D call: TRBD1 (6 bases). V was clipped by 3 bases and J by 5 bases, with 14 bases between them. CDR1 and CDR2 (germline): SGHRS, YFSETQ. CDR3 length equals 14 residues.